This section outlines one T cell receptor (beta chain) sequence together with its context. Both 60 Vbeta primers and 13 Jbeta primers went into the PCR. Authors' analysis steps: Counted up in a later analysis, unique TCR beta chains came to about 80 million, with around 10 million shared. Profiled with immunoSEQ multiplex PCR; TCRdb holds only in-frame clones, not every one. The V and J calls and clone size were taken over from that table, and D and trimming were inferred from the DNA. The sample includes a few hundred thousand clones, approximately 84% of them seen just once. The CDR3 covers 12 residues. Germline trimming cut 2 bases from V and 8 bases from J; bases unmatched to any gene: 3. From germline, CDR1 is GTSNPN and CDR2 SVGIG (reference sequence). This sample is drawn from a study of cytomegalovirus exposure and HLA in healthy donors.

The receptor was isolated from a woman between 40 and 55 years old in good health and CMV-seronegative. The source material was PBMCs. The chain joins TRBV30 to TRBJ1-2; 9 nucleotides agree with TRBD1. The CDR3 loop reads CAWSLDRGGYTF. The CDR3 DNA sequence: TGTGCCTGGAGTCTGGACAGGGGAGGCTACACCTTC.